This T cell receptor beta chain was profiled in a study of vaccination effects on CD4 cells after COVID-19. Study findings and constraints: Infection-derived and vaccine-derived clones contracted markedly late after vaccination. Recruitment yielded few convalescent patients, and the study had no early post-infection timepoints.

Germline CDR1 is SNHLY and CDR2 is FYNNEI. Trimming shortened V by 1 base and J by 2 bases, and 8 bases separated the two germline ends. The CDR3 spans 14 residues. Profiling relied on immunoSEQ multiplex PCR, and the TCRdb table lists in-frame clones only, not all of them. The sample holds tens of thousands of clones, 65% to 80% seen once. Viral peptide pool expansion of antigen-specific CD4+ T cells preceded sequencing in the ViraFEST assay. Having been cultured for 10 days, the cells underwent CD4+ T cell isolation. Confirmation by PCR established that the person had SARS-CoV-2 infection between March and December 2020. IL-2 medium was substituted for half the medium on days 3 and 7. Worth noting for this clone: Its cognate antigen is unknown.

Sequencing was performed on CD4+ T cells from PBMCs cultured with HIV peptides, taken before COVID-19 vaccination. Subset described: HIV-1 Nef peptide pool negative control/reference culture. The V call is TRBV2, the J call TRBJ1-1, with a weak D call TRBD1 (5 bases). The clonotype was recovered from a human donor who had a prior SARS-CoV-2 infection. The chain's CDR3 is CASSEGQRNTEAFF. For the CDR3, the DNA is TGTGCCAGCAGTGAAGGACAGCGCAACACTGAAGCTTTCTTT.